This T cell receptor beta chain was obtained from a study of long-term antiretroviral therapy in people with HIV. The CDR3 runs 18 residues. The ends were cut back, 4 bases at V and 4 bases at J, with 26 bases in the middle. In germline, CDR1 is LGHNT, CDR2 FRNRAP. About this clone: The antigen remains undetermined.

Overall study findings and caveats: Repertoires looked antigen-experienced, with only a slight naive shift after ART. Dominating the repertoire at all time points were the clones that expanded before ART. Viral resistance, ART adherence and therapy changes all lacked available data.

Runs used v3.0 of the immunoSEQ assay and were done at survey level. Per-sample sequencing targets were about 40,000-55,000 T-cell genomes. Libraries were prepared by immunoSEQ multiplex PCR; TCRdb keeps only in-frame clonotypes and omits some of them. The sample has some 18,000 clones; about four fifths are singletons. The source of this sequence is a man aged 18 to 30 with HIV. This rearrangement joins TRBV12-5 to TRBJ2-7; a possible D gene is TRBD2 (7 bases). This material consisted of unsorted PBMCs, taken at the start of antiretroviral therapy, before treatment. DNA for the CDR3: TGTGCTAGTGGTTGCCCCTTGGGAGAGGGGGAGGGCCTATACGAGCAGTACTTC. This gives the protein CASGCPLGEGEGLYEQYF.